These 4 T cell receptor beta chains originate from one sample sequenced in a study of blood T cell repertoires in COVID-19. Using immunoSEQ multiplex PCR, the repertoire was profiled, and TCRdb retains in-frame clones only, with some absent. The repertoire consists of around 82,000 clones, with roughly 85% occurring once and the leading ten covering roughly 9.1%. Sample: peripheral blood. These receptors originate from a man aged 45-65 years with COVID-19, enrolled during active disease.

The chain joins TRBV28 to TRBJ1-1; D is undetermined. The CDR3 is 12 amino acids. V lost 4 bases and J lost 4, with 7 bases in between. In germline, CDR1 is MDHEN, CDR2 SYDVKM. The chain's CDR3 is CASSYRSTEAFF. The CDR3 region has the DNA TGTGCCAGCAGTTACCGGAGCACTGAAGCTTTCTTT.

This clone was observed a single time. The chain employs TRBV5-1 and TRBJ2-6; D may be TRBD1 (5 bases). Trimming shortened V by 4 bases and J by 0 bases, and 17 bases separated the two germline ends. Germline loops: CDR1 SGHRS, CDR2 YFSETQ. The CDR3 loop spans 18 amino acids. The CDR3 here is CASSPTVGAVSGANVLTF. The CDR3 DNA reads TGCGCCAGCAGCCCAACAGTTGGGGCGGTCTCTGGGGCCAACGTCCTGACTTTC.

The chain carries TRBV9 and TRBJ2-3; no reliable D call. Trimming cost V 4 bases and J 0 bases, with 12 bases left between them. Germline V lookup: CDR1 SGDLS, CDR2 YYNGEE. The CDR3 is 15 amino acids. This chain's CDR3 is CASSPRPGSTDTQYF. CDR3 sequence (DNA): TGTGCCAGCAGCCCCCGCCCAGGTAGCACAGATACGCAGTATTTT.

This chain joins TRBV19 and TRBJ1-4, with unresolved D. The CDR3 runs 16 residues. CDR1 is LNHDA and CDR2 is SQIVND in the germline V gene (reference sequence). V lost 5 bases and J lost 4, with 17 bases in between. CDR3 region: CASSFPSGSRNEKLFF. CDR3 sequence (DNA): TGTGCCAGTAGTTTCCCCTCCGGGTCCCGTAATGAAAAACTGTTTTTT.